Given below is one TCR beta chain in context. The target antigen is unknown. This entry belongs to a study of cytomegalovirus exposure and HLA in healthy donors. Study results and limitations: Presence/absence analyses supposed approximately even sequencing depth among donors. As a later analysis showed, a missense DCLRE1C variant was linked to trimming of TCR beta V- and J-genes. Fewer N-insertions (relative to the roughly 610-donor mean) were reportedly seen in an Asian-associated ancestry cluster in a later analysis.

Trimming stripped 7 bases from V and 0 bases from J, with 12 bases between. In germline, CDR1 is MNHEY, CDR2 SMNVEV (reference sequence). The CDR3 sequence is 14 residues long. Researchers ran the PCR with 60 Vbeta and 13 Jbeta primers. The protocol was immunoSEQ multiplex PCR, while the TCRdb copy is restricted to in-frame clones and leaves out a portion. The sample records some 270,000 clones, 80% to 95% being singletons. Sequences were obtained from PBMCs. This clonotype was obtained from a girl aged 2 to 9 in good health and CMV-seronegative. V and J are TRBV27 and TRBJ1-1; D is perhaps TRBD1 (5 bases). The CDR3 loop reads CASTPGTVNTEAFF. Written as DNA, the CDR3 is TGTGCCAGCACCCCAGGGACTGTGAACACTGAAGCTTTCTTT.